This TCR beta chain was captured by sequencing in a study of healthy donors' naive CD4 and CD8 T cells. Study background: Three donor age groups were sampled: 20-25, 40-50 and 60-70 years; half female.

Trimming cost V 6 bases and J 2 bases; bases outside gene matches: 6. The CDR3 totals 14 residues. Germline V gene data show CDR1 as MNHEY and CDR2 as SVGEGT. Overall study findings and caveats: Most V and J genes were reportedly biased between naive CD4+ and CD8+ cells. Positive CDR3 charge linked to CD4+ cells, negative to CD8+ cells.

TCR libraries were built from around 0.45 ug of total RNA by linear amplification. TCRdb reanalysed the reads using MiXCR and keeps one entry per CDR3 protein. The sample includes approximately 200,000 distinct CDR3 sequences, 74% of them seen just once. In regard to this clonotype: Its antigen is undetermined.

The TCR originated in a pool of human donors in good health; the sample pools cells from several healthy donors. Sequencing was done on a sample of naive CD4+ and CD8+ T cells sorted from blood, pooled from several donors. The chain links TRBV6-2 or TRBV6-3 to TRBJ2-5; 7 nucleotides align to TRBD2. The CDR3, as DNA: TGTGCCAGCAGGTCTACTAGCGAACAAGAGACCCAGTACTTC. Translated, it gives CASRSTSEQETQYF.